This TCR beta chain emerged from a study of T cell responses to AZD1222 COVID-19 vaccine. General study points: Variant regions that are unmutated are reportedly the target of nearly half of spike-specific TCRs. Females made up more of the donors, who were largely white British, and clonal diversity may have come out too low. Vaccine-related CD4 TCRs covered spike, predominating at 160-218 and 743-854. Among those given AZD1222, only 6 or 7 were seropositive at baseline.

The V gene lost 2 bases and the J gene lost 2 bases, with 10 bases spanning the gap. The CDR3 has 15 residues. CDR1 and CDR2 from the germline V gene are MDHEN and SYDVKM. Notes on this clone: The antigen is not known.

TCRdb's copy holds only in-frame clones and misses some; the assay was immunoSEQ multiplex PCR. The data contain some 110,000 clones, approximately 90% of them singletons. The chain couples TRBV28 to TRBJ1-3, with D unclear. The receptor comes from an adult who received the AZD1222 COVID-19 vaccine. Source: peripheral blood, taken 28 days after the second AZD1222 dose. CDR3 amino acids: CASSLTFSPGNTIYF. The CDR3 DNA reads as TGTGCCAGCAGTTTAACATTCTCCCCTGGAAACACCATATATTTT.